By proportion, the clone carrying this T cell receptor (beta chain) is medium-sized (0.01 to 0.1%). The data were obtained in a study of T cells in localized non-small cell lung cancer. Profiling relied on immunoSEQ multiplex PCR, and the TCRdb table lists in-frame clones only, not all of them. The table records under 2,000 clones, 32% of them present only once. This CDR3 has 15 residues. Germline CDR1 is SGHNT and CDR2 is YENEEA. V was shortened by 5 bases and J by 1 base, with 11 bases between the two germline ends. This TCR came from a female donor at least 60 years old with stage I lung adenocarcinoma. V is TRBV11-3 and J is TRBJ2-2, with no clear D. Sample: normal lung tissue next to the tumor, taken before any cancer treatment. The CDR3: CASSPPRQNTGELFF. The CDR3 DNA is TGTGCCAGCAGCCCTCCCAGACAGAACACCGGGGAGCTGTTTTTT.